This T cell receptor (beta chain) was documented in a study of blood T cell repertoires in COVID-19. Study-level information: Material from acute and convalescent COVID-19 was sourced from the United States, Italy and Spain. From T cells, B-cell-depleted T cells, or PBMCs came the material, which was cDNA or gDNA.

The method was immunoSEQ multiplex PCR; TCRdb's version includes in-frame clones alone and lacks a portion of them. The sample lists roughly 100,000 clones; about four fifths were seen once. Germline values: CDR1 MNHNS, CDR2 SASEGT. This CDR3 is 15 amino acids long. V was trimmed by 3 bases and J by 3 bases, leaving 12 bases between them. This receptor was obtained from a human donor in a cohort sampled during active COVID-19. V is TRBV6-1 and J is TRBJ1-5; D unclear. The source material was peripheral blood. The CDR3 loop is CASSDAGWVNQPQHF. CDR3 coding DNA: TGTGCCAGCAGTGACGCCGGGTGGGTCAATCAGCCCCAGCATTTT.